Listed below are T cell receptor beta chains from one sample, sequenced in a study of T-cell memory formation after mild COVID-19. MiXCR, run by TCRdb on the 5' RACE reads, gives a single entry per CDR3 protein. The sample includes 350,000 to 450,000 distinct CDR3 sequences, about 20% of them seen just once. Sequencing was done on a sample of PBMCs or a T cell subset sorted from them (not recorded which). Receptor source: an adult woman who had mild COVID-19 (a few samples of this study predate the infection). Cell type and time point are not known. The CDR3 runs from the conserved cysteine through the conserved F or W. The D gene is left open where the match is weak. Size values are once, few and many counts, or a class for expanded clones, and some rows have none.

CDR3 protein: CASSSLAGVNTEAFF
CDR3 DNA: TGCGCCAGCAGCTCTCTGGCAGGGGTGAACACTGAAGCTTTCTTT
J gene: TRBJ1-1
clone size: few
CDR3 length: 15
D gene: NA
V gene: TRBV5-1

CDR3 protein: CASSQGGTGGQPQHF
CDR3 DNA: TGTGCCAGCAGCCAGGGGGGGACAGGGGGTCAGCCCCAGCATTTT
J gene: TRBJ1-5
clone size: NA
CDR3 length: 15
D gene: TRBD1
V gene: TRBV11-2

CDR3 protein: CSVDWQGDYGYTF
CDR3 DNA: TGCAGCGTTGACTGGCAGGGGGACTATGGCTACACCTTC
J gene: TRBJ1-2
clone size: few
CDR3 length: 13
D gene: TRBD1
V gene: TRBV29-1

CDR3 protein: CASSGGEGFTSYEQYF
CDR3 DNA: TGCGCCAGCAGCGGCGGAGAGGGCTTCACATCCTACGAGCAGTACTTC
J gene: TRBJ2-7
clone size: NA
CDR3 length: 16
D gene: NA
V gene: TRBV5-1

CDR3 protein: CASSRTTSENTGELFF
CDR3 DNA: TGCGCCAGCAGCCGCACGACTAGCGAGAACACCGGGGAGCTGTTTTTT
J gene: TRBJ2-2
clone size: few
CDR3 length: 16
D gene: TRBD2
V gene: TRBV4-3

CDR3 protein: CSVEENGGTEAFF
CDR3 DNA: TGCAGCGTTGAAGAAAACGGGGGCACTGAAGCTTTCTTT
J gene: TRBJ1-1
clone size: few
CDR3 length: 13
D gene: NA
V gene: TRBV29-1

CDR3 protein: CSALQLNTEAFF
CDR3 DNA: TGCAGTGCCCTACAGCTGAACACTGAAGCTTTCTTT
J gene: TRBJ1-1
clone size: many
CDR3 length: 12
D gene: NA
V gene: TRBV20-1

CDR3 protein: CATSPRQGNTDTQYF
CDR3 DNA: TGTGCCACCAGCCCCCGACAGGGGAACACAGATACGCAGTATTTT
J gene: TRBJ2-3
clone size: few
CDR3 length: 15
D gene: TRBD1
V gene: TRBV15

CDR3 protein: CASSFTASTDTQYF
CDR3 DNA: TGTGCCAGCAGCTTTACGGCTAGCACAGATACGCAGTATTTT
J gene: TRBJ2-3
clone size: few
CDR3 length: 14
D gene: NA
V gene: TRBV5-6

CDR3 protein: CSAHLAGGSNYNEQFF
CDR3 DNA: TGCAGTGCTCATCTAGCGGGGGGCTCTAACTACAATGAGCAGTTCTTC
J gene: TRBJ2-1
clone size: few
CDR3 length: 16
D gene: TRBD2
V gene: TRBV20-1

CDR3 protein: CASSPEYPLDEQFF
CDR3 DNA: TGTGCCAGCTCACCAGAGTACCCCCTGGATGAGCAGTTCTTC
J gene: TRBJ2-1
clone size: NA
CDR3 length: 14
D gene: NA
V gene: TRBV18

CDR3 protein: CASSREVGPSGNTIYF
CDR3 DNA: TGTGCCAGCAGCCGCGAGGTGGGGCCCTCTGGAAACACCATATATTTT
J gene: TRBJ1-3
clone size: NA
CDR3 length: 16
D gene: NA
V gene: TRBV3-1

CDR3 protein: CASSLVASSYNEQFF
CDR3 DNA: TGCGCCAGCAGCTTGGTGGCATCCTCCTACAATGAGCAGTTCTTC
J gene: TRBJ2-1
clone size: NA
CDR3 length: 15
D gene: NA
V gene: TRBV5-1

CDR3 protein: CATSDPGLPQAEQFF
CDR3 DNA: TGTGCCACCAGTGACCCGGGACTCCCTCAGGCTGAGCAGTTCTTC
J gene: TRBJ2-1
clone size: NA
CDR3 length: 15
D gene: NA
V gene: TRBV24-1

CDR3 protein: CASSYPIGTGLSEQYF
CDR3 DNA: TGTGCCAGCAGTTACCCCATCGGGACAGGCCTTTCCGAGCAGTACTTC
J gene: TRBJ2-7
clone size: NA
CDR3 length: 16
D gene: TRBD1
V gene: TRBV6-2/TRBV6-3

CDR3 protein: CASRRTSGSRPNEQFF
CDR3 DNA: TGTGCCAGCAGGAGGACGAGCGGGAGTCGCCCCAATGAGCAGTTCTTC
J gene: TRBJ2-1
clone size: few
CDR3 length: 16
D gene: TRBD2
V gene: TRBV12-3/TRBV12-4

CDR3 protein: CASGLGTFEQYF
CDR3 DNA: TGTGCCAGCGGGTTGGGGACCTTTGAGCAGTACTTC
J gene: TRBJ2-7
clone size: many
CDR3 length: 12
D gene: NA
V gene: TRBV7-2

CDR3 protein: CASRRNNEQFF
CDR3 DNA: TGTGCCAGCCGGAGAAACAATGAGCAGTTCTTC
J gene: TRBJ2-1
clone size: many
CDR3 length: 11
D gene: NA
V gene: TRBV7-9

CDR3 protein: CASSDTDRVRTDTQYF
CDR3 DNA: TGTGCCAGCAGTGACACGGACAGGGTCCGCACAGATACGCAGTATTTT
J gene: TRBJ2-3
clone size: NA
CDR3 length: 16
D gene: TRBD1
V gene: TRBV12-3/TRBV12-4

CDR3 protein: CSGRRRGLQETQYF
CDR3 DNA: TGCAGTGGTCGCAGGCGGGGCCTCCAAGAGACCCAGTACTTC
J gene: TRBJ2-5
clone size: few
CDR3 length: 14
D gene: NA
V gene: TRBV20-1

CDR3 protein: CSVEGGQGLTNYGYTF
CDR3 DNA: TGCAGCGTTGAAGGTGGACAGGGACTAACTAACTATGGCTACACCTTC
J gene: TRBJ1-2
clone size: few
CDR3 length: 16
D gene: TRBD1
V gene: TRBV29-1

CDR3 protein: CSVEVAGTYEQYF
CDR3 DNA: TGCAGCGTTGAAGTAGCGGGGACCTACGAGCAGTACTTC
J gene: TRBJ2-7
clone size: NA
CDR3 length: 13
D gene: TRBD2
V gene: TRBV29-1

CDR3 protein: CASSQSGSTYNEQFF
CDR3 DNA: TGTGCCAGCAGCCAAAGCGGGAGTACGTACAATGAGCAGTTCTTC
J gene: TRBJ2-1
clone size: NA
CDR3 length: 15
D gene: TRBD2
V gene: TRBV7-3